Here is one T cell receptor (beta chain) with its context. This specimen comes from a study of blood T cell repertoires in COVID-19. How the authors handled the data: Amplification from reference gene primers served as the basis for estimated nucleated cell counts. The method was immunoSEQ multiplex PCR; TCRdb's version includes in-frame clones alone and lacks a portion of them. V and J calls and clone size are given by that table; D and trimming were obtained from the DNA. The repertoire includes more than 250,000 clones, over 75% of them detected once, and 1% sits in the top ten. The CDR3 extends over 16 amino acids.

The sequence derives from a man aged 45-65 years with active or convalescent COVID-19. The sample was peripheral blood. V gene TRBV1 combines with J gene TRBJ2-1; the table's D gene call, TRBD1, was not cross checked with the DNA. TRBV1 is reported as a pseudogene. The CDR3 region is CTSFTRGTGWGGEQFF. Written as DNA, the CDR3 is TGCACCAGCTTCACCCGAGGGACAGGGTGGGGTGGTGAGCAGTTCTTC.